The entry below describes one T cell receptor beta chain. TCRdb's table, derived via immunoSEQ multiplex PCR, lists solely in-frame clones and lacks some. The table lists around 60,000 clones, 70% to 75% of them singletons, with approximately 16% in the top ten. The data stem from a study of T cell clones after liver transplantation. The wider study: A pre-transplant mixed lymphocyte reaction with TCRbeta sequencing defined graft-donor-reactive clones followed in post-transplant blood.

Germline loops: CDR1 MNHNS, CDR2 SASEGT. The CDR3 sequence is 13 residues long. Unmatched junction bases numbered 8, after V lost 6 bases and J lost 7 bases. This chain connects TRBV6-1 to TRBJ1-2; 7 positions match TRBD1. The sample here was CD4+ T cells from blood, taken before liver transplant. This TCR was recovered from a human donor who received a liver transplant. The CDR3 coding sequence is TGTGCCAGCAGCGATCTTGACAGGGTTGGCTACACCTTC. Translating gives CASSDLDRVGYTF.